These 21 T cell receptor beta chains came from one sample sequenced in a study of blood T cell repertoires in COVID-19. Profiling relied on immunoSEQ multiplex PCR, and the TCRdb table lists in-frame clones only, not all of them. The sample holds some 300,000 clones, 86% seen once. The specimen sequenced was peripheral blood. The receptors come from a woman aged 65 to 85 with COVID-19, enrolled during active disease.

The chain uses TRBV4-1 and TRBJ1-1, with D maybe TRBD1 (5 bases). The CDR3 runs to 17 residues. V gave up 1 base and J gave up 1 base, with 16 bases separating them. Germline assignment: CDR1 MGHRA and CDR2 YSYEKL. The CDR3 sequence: CASSQAGGGVTNTEAFF. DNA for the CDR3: TGCGCCAGCAGCCAAGCGGGCGGGGGGGTAACGAACACTGAAGCTTTCTTT.

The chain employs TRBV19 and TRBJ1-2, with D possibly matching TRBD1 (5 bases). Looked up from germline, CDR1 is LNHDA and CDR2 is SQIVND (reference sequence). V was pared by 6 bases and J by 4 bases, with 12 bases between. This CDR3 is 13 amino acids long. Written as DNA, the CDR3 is TGTGCCAGTAGCCGTGGGGGGGGCTATGGCTACACCTTC. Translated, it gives CASSRGGGYGYTF.

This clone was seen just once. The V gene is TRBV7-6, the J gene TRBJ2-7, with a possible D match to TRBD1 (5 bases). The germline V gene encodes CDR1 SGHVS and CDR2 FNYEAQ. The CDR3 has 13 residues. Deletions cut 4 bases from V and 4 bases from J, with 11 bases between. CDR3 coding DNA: TGTGCCAGCAGCTCGAGACAGAATTACGAGCAGTACTTC. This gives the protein CASSSRQNYEQYF.

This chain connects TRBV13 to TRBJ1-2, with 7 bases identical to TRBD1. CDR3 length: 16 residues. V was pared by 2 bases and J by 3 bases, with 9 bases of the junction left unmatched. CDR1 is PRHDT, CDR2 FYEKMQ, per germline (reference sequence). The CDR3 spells CASSLIVDRDYYGYTF. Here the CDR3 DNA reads TGTGCCAGCAGCTTAATTGTCGACAGGGACTACTATGGCTACACCTTC. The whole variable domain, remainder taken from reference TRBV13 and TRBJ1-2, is AAGVIQSPRHLIKEKRETATLKCYPIPRHDTVYWYQQGPGQDPQFLISFYEKMQSDKGSIPDRFSAQQFSDYHSELNMSSLELGDSALYFCASSLIVDRDYYGYTFGSGTRLTVV.

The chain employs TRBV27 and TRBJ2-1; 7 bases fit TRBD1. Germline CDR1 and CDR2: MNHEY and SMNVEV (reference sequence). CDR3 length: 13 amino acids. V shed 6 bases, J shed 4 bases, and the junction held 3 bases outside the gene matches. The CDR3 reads CASSGTAYNEQFF. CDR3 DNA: TGTGCCAGCAGCGGGACAGCGTACAATGAGCAGTTCTTC.

CDR3 sequence (DNA): TGTGCCAGCAGTTCCCCTCGACGGGGGGCGGCCACTGAAGCTTTCTTT. This codes for CASSSPRRGAATEAFF. The chain joins TRBV6-5 to TRBJ1-1; D perhaps matches TRBD1 (6 bases). The CDR3 runs to 16 residues. Looked up from germline, CDR1 is MNHEY and CDR2 is SVGAGI. V lost 4 bases and J 4 bases, leaving 19 bases between the germline ends.

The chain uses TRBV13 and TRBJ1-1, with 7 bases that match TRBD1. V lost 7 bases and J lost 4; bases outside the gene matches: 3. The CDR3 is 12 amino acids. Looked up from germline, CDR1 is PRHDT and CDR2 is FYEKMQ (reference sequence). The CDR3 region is CASTQGVTEAFF. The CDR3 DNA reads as TGTGCCAGCACCCAGGGGGTCACTGAAGCTTTCTTT. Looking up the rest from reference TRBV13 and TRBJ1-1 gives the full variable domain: AAGVIQSPRHLIKEKRETATLKCYPIPRHDTVYWYQQGPGQDPQFLISFYEKMQSDKGSIPDRFSAQQFSDYHSELNMSSLELGDSALYFCASTQGVTEAFFGQGTRLTVV.

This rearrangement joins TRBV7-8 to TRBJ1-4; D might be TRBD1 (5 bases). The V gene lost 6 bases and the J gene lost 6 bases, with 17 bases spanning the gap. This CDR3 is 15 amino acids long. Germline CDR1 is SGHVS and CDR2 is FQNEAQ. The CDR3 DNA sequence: TGTGCCAGCAGTAATAGGGGATTCGGAGATGAAAAACTGTTTTTT. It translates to CASSNRGFGDEKLFF.

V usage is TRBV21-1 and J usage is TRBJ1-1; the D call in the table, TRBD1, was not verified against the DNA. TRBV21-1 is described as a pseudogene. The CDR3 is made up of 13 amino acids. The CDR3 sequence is CASIPTGNTEAFF. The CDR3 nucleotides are TGTGCCAGCATCCCGACAGGGAACACTGAAGCTTTCTTT.

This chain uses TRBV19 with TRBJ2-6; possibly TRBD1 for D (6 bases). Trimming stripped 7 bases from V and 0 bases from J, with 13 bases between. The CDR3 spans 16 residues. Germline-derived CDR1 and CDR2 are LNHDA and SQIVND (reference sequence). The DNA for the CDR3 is TGTGCCAGTATGAGGACAGTCCTCTCTGGGGCCAACGTCCTGACTTTC. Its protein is CASMRTVLSGANVLTF.

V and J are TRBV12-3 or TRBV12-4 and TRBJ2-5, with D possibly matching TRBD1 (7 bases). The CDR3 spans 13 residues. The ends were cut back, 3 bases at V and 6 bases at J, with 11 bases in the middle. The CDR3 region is CASSLGGQQTQYF. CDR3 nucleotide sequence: TGTGCCAGCAGTTTGGGGGGACAGCAGACCCAGTACTTC.

The CDR3, as DNA: TGTGCCAGCAGCTGGGAATTGACAGCCTCTGGGGCCAACGTCCTGACTTTC. This translates into CASSWELTASGANVLTF. The chain is built from TRBV13 and TRBJ2-6; maybe TRBD1 (5 bases). The CDR3 extends over 17 amino acids. Looked up from germline, CDR1 is PRHDT and CDR2 is FYEKMQ (reference sequence). V lost 4 bases to trimming and J lost 0 bases, with 13 bases between them.

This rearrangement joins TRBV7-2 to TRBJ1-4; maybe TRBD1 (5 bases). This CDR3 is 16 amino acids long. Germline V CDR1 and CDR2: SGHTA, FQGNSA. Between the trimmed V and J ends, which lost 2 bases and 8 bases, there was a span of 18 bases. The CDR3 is CASSLRPAGSIEKLFF. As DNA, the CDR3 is TGTGCCAGCAGCTTAAGGCCCGCAGGGTCGATCGAAAAACTGTTTTTT.

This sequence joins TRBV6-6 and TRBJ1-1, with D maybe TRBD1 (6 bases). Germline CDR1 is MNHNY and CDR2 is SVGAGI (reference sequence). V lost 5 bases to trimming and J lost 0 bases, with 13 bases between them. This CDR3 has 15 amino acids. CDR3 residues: CASSPNRVLNTEAFF. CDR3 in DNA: TGTGCCAGCAGTCCGAACAGGGTGTTGAACACTGAAGCTTTCTTT.

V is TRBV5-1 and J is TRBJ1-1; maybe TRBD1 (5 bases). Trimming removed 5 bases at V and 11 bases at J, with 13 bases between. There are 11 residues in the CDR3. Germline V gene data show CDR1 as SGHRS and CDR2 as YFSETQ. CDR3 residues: CASRGGSLAFF. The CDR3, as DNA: TGCGCCAGCAGGGGGGGATCGCTGGCTTTCTTT.

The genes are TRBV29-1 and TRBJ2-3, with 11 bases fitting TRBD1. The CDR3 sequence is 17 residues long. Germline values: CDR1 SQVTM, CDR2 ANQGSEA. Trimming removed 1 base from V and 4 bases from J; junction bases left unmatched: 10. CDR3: CSVEVRLRDRGSDTQYF. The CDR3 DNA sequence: TGCAGCGTTGAAGTCCGGCTCCGGGACAGGGGGTCAGATACGCAGTATTTT.

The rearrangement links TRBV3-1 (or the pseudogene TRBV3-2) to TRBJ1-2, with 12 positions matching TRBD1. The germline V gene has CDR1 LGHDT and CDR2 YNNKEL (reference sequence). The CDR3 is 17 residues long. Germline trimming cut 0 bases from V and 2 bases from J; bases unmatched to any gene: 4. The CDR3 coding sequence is TGTGCCAGCAGCCAAGATCGGGGACAGGGGGCGAACTATGGCTACACCTTC. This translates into CASSQDRGQGANYGYTF.

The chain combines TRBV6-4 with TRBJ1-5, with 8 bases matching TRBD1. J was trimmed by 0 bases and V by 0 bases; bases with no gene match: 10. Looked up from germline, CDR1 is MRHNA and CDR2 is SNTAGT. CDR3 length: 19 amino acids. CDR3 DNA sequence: TGTGCCAGCAGTGACTCCCGGGACAGGTGCCGTTATAGCAATCAGCCCCAGCATTTT. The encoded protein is CASSDSRDRCRYSNQPQHF.

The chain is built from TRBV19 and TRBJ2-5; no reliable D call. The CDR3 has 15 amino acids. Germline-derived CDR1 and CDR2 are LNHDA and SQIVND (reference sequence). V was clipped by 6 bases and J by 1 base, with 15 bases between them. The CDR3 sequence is CASSYGAPVQETQYF. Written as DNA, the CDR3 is TGTGCCAGTAGCTATGGAGCGCCTGTCCAAGAGACCCAGTACTTC. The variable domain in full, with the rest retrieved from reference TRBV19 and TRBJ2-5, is DGGITQSPKYLFRKEGQNVTLSCEQNLNHDAMYWYRQDPGQGLRLIYYSQIVNDFQKGDIAEGYSVSREKKESFPLTVTSAQKNPTAFYLCASSYGAPVQETQYFGPGTRLLVL.

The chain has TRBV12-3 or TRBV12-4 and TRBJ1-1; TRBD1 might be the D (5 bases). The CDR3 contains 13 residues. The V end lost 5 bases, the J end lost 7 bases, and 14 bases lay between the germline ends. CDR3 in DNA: TGTGCCAGCAGTAGGCCCCCGGGGGTTGAAGCTTTCTTT. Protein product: CASSRPPGVEAFF.

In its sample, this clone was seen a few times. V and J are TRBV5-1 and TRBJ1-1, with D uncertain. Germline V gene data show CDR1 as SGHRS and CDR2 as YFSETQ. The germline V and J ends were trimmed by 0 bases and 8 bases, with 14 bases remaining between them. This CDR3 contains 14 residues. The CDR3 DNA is TGCGCCAGCAGCTTGGGGCGGGCTCGAGAAGAAGCTTTCTTT. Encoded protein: CASSLGRAREEAFF. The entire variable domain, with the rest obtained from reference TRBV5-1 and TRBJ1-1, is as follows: KAGVTQTPRYLIKTRGQQVTLSCSPISGHRSVSWYQQTPGQGLQFLFEYFSETQRNKGNFPGRFSGRQFSNSRSEMNVSTLELGDSALYLCASSLGRAREEAFFGQGTRLTVV.